Listed below are T cell receptor beta chains from one sample, sequenced in a study of shared clonotypes between healthy human individuals. Profiling relied on immunoSEQ multiplex PCR, and the TCRdb table lists in-frame clones only, not all of them. The table records roughly 850,000 clones, 96% of them present only once. The sequencing input was naive CD8+ T cells sorted from blood. The origin of the receptors is a man aged 25-45 years in good health. Both conserved end residues are part of each CDR3. The order of the fields is D gene, V gene, clone size, J gene, CDR3 DNA, CDR3 protein. The D gene is left open where the match is weak. Size is stated for part of the rows, as once, few or many counts, or as a class when the clone is expanded.

>.|TRBV7-9|few|TRBJ2-3
TGTGCCAGCAGCGAGGTACCTATAATCCCAGATACGCAGTATTTT
CASSEVPIIPDTQYF
>TRBD1|TRBV15|.|TRBJ1-1
TGTGCCACCAGCGGGGGACAGGTCTCTTCCACTGAAGCTTTCTTT
CATSGGQVSSTEAFF
>TRBD1|TRBV2|.|TRBJ2-5
TGTGCCAGCTCAGGGAGGACAGGGGCACAGGAGACCCAGTACTTC
CASSGRTGAQETQYF
>.|TRBV29-1|.|TRBJ2-7
TGCAGCGTCCGGGACATGTCCTACGAGCAGTACTTC
CSVRDMSYEQYF
>.|TRBV7-9|.|TRBJ2-7
TGTGCCAGCAGCTTAGGTCAGAACCCCTACGAGCAGTACTTC
CASSLGQNPYEQYF
>.|TRBV18|once|TRBJ1-5
TGTGCCAGCTCATCAGCGGACAGCCATTATAGCAATCAGCCCCAGCATTTT
CASSSADSHYSNQPQHF
>.|TRBV27|.|TRBJ2-7
TGTGCCAGCAGTTTATTAGGCGAGGTATCATACGAGCAGTACTTC
CASSLLGEVSYEQYF
>TRBD2|TRBV28|.|TRBJ2-7
TGTGCCAGCGACGGTGGGCGCGGGAGGGCCTACGAGCAGTACTTC
CASDGGRGRAYEQYF
>.|TRBV27|.|TRBJ1-5
TGTGCCAGCAGTTTAGGGGGCCAGCCCCAGCATTTT
CASSLGGQPQHF
>.|TRBV19|.|TRBJ2-7
TGTGCCAGTAGTGTCGACGGCGCCTACGAGCAGTACTTC
CASSVDGAYEQYF
>TRBD1|TRBV4-3|.|TRBJ1-4
TGCGCCAGCAGCCATGGGACAGGGTTAAACGAAAAACTGTTTTTT
CASSHGTGLNEKLFF
>.|TRBV13|.|TRBJ2-1
TGTGCCAGCAGCTTAGGGGGTAATGAGCAGTTCTTC
CASSLGGNEQFF
>.|TRBV4-1|.|TRBJ2-7
TGCGCCAGCAGCCAAGAGAGACAGACGCACTACGAGCAGTACTTC
CASSQERQTHYEQYF
>TRBD2|TRBV11-2|.|TRBJ2-7
TGTGCCAGCAGCGGCCGGGACTACTCTTACTACGAGCAGTACTTC
CASSGRDYSYYEQYF
>.|TRBV4-3|.|TRBJ2-7
TGCGCCAGCAGCCAAACATTCGGGGGTTACTCCTACGAGCAGTACTTC
CASSQTFGGYSYEQYF
>.|TRBV28|once|TRBJ2-1
TGTGCCAGCAGTTTTCCCGGGGCCTACAATGAGCAGTTCTTC
CASSFPGAYNEQFF